The 4 T cell receptor beta chains given below trace back to one sample, sequenced in a study of T cells in Graves' hyperthyroidism and ophthalmopathy. TCR beta CDR3 sequences were amplified from RNA transcripts. Using the HTBI primer set, a first-round RT-PCR was run on the TCR CDR3. MiXCR, run by TCRdb on the multiplex PCR reads, gives a single entry per CDR3 protein. The sample holds 360,000 or so distinct CDR3 sequences; about a fifth are singletons and the top ten take 3% to 4.5%. The source material was blood. These receptors all come from a woman between 18 and 29 years old with Graves' hyperthyroidism.

On this clonotype: This sequence may be a read error, since a much larger clone differs from it by one base. J is TRBJ2-4 and V is TRBV20-1; 10 bases match TRBD2. The CDR3 contains 13 residues. With V trimmed by 1 base and J by 12 bases, 6 bases remained unmatched. Germline-derived CDR1 and CDR2 are DFQATT and SNEGSKA (reference sequence). This chain's CDR3 is CSARGLAGDSQYF. CDR3 in DNA: TGCAGTGCTAGAGGCCTAGCGGGAGACAGTCAGTACTTC.

This clonotype showed up many times. The chain carries TRBV7-2 and TRBJ1-1, with a tentative D call TRBD1 (6 bases). Per germline, CDR1 SGHTA and CDR2 FQGNSA. Trimming left V 0 bases short and J 8 bases short, with 28 bases between. This CDR3 is built from 19 residues. The CDR3 region is CASSLARGGLQSWGSEAFF. CDR3 DNA sequence: TGTGCCAGCAGCTTAGCCCGAGGGGGTTTACAGTCCTGGGGGTCGGAAGCTTTCTTT.

The chain combines TRBV29-1 with TRBJ1-2, with a tentative D call TRBD1 (5 bases). CDR3 length: 11 amino acids. Germline V gene data show CDR1 as SQVTM and CDR2 as ANQGSEA. The CDR3 nucleotides read TGCATCGCGACAGTGAACTTTTGCTACACCTTC. The encoded protein is CIATVNFCYTF.

This clonotype was recorded at least ten times. The chain recombines TRBV12-3 or TRBV12-4 with TRBJ1-2; D perhaps matches TRBD1 (6 bases). The CDR3 covers 14 residues. Trimming left V 3 bases short and J 8 bases short, with 16 bases between. CDR3 bases: TGTGCCAGCAGTTTGAAAGCAGGGGTAGGAGGCTACACCTTC. It is translated as CASSLKAGVGGYTF.